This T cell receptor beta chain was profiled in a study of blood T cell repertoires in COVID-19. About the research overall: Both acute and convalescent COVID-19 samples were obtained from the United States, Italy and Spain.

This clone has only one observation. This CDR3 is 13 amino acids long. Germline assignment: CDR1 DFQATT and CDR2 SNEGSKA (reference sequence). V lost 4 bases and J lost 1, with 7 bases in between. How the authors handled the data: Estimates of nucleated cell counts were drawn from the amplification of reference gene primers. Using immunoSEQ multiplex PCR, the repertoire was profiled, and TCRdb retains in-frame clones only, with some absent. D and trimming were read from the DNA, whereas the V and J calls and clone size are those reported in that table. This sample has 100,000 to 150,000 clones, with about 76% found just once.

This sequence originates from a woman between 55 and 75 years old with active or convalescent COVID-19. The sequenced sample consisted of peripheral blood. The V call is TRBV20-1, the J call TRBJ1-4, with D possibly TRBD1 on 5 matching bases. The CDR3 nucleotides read TGCAGTGCTACTGACAGAACTAATGAAAAACTGTTTTTT. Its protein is CSATDRTNEKLFF.